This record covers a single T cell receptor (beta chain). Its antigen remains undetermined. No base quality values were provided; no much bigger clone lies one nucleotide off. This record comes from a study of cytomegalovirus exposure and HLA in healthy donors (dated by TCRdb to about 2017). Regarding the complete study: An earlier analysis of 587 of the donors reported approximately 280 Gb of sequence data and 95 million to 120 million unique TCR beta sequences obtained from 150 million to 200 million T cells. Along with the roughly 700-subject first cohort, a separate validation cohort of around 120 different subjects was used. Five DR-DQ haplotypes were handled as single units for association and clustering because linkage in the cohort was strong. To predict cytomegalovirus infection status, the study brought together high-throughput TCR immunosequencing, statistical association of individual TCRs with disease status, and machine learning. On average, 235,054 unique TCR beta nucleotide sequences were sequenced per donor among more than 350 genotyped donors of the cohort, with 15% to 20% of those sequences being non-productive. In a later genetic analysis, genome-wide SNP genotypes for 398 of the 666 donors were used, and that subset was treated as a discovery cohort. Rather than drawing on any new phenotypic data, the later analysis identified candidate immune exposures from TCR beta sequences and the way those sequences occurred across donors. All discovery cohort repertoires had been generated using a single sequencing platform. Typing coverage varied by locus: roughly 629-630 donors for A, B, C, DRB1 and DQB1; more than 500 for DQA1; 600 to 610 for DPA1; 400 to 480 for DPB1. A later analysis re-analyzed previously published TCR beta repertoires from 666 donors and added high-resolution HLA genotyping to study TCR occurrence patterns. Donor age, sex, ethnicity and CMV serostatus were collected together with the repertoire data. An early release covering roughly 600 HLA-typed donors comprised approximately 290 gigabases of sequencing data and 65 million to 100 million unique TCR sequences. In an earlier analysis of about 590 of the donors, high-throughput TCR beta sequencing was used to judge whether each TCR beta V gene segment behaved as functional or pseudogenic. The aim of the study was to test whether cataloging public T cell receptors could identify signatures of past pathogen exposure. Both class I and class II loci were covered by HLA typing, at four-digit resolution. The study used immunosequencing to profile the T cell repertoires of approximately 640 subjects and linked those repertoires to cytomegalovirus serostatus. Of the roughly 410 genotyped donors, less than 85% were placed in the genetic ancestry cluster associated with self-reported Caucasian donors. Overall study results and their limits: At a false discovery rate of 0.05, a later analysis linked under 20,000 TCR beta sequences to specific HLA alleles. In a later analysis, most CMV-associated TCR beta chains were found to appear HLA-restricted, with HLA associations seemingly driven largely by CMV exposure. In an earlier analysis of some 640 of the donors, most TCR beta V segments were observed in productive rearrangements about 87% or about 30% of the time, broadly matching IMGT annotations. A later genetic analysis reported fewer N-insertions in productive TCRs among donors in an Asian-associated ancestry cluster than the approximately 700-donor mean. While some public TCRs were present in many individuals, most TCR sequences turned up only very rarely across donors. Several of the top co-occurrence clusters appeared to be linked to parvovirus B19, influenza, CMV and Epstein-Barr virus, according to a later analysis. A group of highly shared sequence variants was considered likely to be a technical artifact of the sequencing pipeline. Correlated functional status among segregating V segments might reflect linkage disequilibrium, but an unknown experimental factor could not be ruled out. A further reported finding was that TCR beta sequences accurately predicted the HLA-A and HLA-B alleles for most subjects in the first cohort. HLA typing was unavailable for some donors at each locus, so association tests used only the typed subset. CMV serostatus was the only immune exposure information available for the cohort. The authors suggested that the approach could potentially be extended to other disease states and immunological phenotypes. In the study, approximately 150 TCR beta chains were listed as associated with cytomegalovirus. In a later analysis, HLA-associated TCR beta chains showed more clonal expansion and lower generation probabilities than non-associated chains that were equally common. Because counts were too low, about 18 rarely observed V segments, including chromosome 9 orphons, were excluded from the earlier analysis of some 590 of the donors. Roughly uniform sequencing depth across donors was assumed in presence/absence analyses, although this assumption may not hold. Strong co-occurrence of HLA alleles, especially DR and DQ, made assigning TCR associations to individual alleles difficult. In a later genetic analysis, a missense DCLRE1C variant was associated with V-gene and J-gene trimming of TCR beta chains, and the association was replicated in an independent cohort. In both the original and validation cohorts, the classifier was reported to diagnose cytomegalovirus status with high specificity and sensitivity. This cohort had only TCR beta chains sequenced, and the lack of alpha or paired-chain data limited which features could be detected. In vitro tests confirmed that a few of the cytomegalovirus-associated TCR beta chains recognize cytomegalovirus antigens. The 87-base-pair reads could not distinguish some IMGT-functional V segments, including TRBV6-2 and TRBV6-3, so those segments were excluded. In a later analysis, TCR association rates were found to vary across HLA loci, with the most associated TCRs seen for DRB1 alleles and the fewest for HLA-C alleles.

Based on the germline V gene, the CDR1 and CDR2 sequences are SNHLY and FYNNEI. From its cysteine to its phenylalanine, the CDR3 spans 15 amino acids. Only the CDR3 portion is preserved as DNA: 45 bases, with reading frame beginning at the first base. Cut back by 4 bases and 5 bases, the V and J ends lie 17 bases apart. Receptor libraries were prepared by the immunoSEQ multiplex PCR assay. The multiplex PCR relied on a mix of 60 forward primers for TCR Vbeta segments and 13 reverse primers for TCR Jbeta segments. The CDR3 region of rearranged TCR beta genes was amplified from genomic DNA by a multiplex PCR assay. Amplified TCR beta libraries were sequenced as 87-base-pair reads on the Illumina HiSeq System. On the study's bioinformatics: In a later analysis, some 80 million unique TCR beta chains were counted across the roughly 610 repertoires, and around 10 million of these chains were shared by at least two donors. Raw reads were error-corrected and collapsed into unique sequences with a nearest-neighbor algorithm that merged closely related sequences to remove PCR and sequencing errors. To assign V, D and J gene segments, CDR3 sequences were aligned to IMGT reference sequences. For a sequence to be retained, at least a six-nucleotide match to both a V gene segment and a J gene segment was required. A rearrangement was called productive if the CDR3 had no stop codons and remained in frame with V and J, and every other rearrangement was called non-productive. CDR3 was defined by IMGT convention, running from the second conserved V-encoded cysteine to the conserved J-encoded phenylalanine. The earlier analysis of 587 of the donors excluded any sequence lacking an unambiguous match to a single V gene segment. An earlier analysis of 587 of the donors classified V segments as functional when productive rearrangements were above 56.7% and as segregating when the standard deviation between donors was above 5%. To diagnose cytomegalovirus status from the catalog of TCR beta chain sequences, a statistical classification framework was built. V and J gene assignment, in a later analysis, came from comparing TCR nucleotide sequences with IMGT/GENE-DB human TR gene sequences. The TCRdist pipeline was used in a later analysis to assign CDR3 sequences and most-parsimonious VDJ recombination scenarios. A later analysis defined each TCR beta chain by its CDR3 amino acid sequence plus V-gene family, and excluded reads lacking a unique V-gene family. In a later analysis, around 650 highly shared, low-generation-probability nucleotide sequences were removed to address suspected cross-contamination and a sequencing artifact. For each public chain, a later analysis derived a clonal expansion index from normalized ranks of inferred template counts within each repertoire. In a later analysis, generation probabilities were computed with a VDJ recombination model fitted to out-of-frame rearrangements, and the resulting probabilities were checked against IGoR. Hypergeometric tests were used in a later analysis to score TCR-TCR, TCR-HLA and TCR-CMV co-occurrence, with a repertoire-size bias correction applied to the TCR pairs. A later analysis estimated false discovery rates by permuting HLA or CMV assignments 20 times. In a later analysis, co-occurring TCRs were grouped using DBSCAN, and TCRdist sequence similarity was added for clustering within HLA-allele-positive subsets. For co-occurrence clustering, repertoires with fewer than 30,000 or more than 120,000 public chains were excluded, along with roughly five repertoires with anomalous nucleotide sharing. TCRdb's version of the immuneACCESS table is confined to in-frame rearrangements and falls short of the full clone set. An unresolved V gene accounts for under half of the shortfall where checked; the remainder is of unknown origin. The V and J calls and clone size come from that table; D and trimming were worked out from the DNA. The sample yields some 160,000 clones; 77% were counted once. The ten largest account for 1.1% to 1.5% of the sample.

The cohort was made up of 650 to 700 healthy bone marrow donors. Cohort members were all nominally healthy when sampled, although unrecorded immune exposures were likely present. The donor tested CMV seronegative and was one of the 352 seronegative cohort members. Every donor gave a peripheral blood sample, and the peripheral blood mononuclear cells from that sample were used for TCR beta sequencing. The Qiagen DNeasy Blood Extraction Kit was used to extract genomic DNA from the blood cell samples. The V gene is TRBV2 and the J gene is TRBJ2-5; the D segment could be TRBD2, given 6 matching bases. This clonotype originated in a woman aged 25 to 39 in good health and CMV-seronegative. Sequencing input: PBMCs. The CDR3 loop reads CASSVRDFREETQYF. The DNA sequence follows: TGTGCCAGCAGTGTCCGGGACTTCCGGGAGGAGACCCAGTACTTC.